The 24 T cell receptor beta chains below all came from one sample that was sequenced in a study of beta chain features in type 1 diabetes. The whole isolated RNA underwent reverse transcription, so sequencing captured expressed TCRB transcripts. Clones were sequenced by immunoSEQ multiplex PCR, and TCRdb holds only the in-frame ones, with some missing. The profile shows more than 150,000 clones, approximately 13% of them singletons. The sample comprised central memory CD4+ T cells from blood. These receptors came from a woman aged 18-29 years in good health.

The V call is TRBV11-1, the J call TRBJ2-1; D may be TRBD1 (5 bases). Per germline, CDR1 SGHAT and CDR2 FQDESV (reference sequence). V gave up 1 base and J gave up 0 bases, with 7 bases separating them. CDR3 length equals 15 residues. The CDR3 sequence is CASSLDRSSYNEQFF. The DNA of the CDR3 is TGTGCCAGCAGCTTAGACAGGAGCTCCTACAATGAGCAGTTCTTC.

The chain combines TRBV11-2 with TRBJ1-5; the D is unclear. Per germline, CDR1 SGHAT and CDR2 FQNNGV. The CDR3 length is 14 residues. V was cut by 2 bases and J by 7 bases, with 12 bases left in between. CDR3 sequence: CASSLTQGGQPQHF. For the CDR3, the DNA is TGTGCCAGCAGCTTAACGCAAGGCGGCCAGCCCCAGCATTTT.

V usage is TRBV5-1 and J usage is TRBJ2-6, with TRBD1 matching over 7 bases. Germline V gene sequence: CDR1 SGHRS, CDR2 YFSETQ. V was pared by 4 bases and J by 0 bases, with 7 bases of the junction left unmatched. The CDR3 extends over 17 amino acids. Written as DNA, the CDR3 is TGCGCCAGCAGCACCGGACAGGCACACTCTGGGGCCAACGTCCTGACTTTC. Encoded protein: CASSTGQAHSGANVLTF.

The V gene is TRBV5-1, the J gene TRBJ2-1; D perhaps matches TRBD2 (6 bases). Trimming shortened V by 1 base and J by 3 bases, and 11 bases separated the two germline ends. Germline V gene sequence: CDR1 SGHRS, CDR2 YFSETQ. CDR3 length equals 15 residues. The CDR3 loop reads CASSLQPGDYNEQFF. The CDR3 nucleotides read TGCGCCAGCAGCTTGCAACCGGGGGACTACAATGAGCAGTTCTTC.

The V gene is TRBV10-3, the J gene TRBJ1-1, with D perhaps TRBD1 (5 bases). V gave up 4 bases and J gave up 3 bases, with 12 bases separating them. The germline V gene has CDR1 ENHRY and CDR2 SYGVKD. This CDR3 has 14 amino acids. As DNA, the CDR3 is TGTGCCATCAGTGTGTACCCGGGGGACACTGAAGCTTTCTTT. This encodes CAISVYPGDTEAFF.

This chain links TRBV27 with TRBJ1-1; D remains ambiguous. V gave up 4 bases and J gave up 5 bases, with 11 bases separating them. The CDR3 loop spans 13 amino acids. Germline V gives CDR1 MNHEY, CDR2 SMNVEV (reference sequence). CDR3 in DNA: TGTGCCAGCAGTTCCCTAGGTTTAACTGAAGCTTTCTTT. This codes for CASSSLGLTEAFF.

The table lists this clone with a few counts. In DNA form, the CDR3 reads TGTGCCAGCCAAACGGGACACCTCAACTATGGCTACACCTTC. Amino acid sequence: CASQTGHLNYGYTF. This sequence joins TRBV28 and TRBJ1-2; D may be TRBD1 (6 bases). Per the germline V gene, CDR1 is MDHEN and CDR2 is SYDVKM. Trimming left V 8 bases short and J 2 bases short, with 15 bases between. This CDR3 contains 14 residues.

The rearrangement joins TRBV5-5 to TRBJ2-1; no firm D call. Between the trimmed V and J ends, which lost 3 bases and 3 bases, there was a span of 13 bases. Germline lookup yields CDR1 SGHKS and CDR2 YYEKEE (reference sequence). CDR3 length: 15 amino acids. This CDR3 is CASSSSYYDYNEQFF. The CDR3 DNA reads as TGTGCCAGCAGCTCCTCTTACTACGACTACAATGAGCAGTTCTTC.

This clone occurred a few times. The chain links TRBV2 to TRBJ2-2; 10 nucleotides match TRBD2. The CDR3 sequence is 15 residues long. V dropped 6 bases and J dropped 3; count of bases not matched to a gene: 4. Per germline, CDR1 SNHLY and CDR2 FYNNEI. CDR3 sequence: CASSGTSAYTGELFF. As DNA, the CDR3 is TGTGCCAGCAGCGGGACTAGCGCGTACACCGGGGAGCTGTTTTTT.

The chain combines TRBV29-1 with TRBJ1-4; 7 bases line up with TRBD1. There are 14 residues in the CDR3. The ends lost 1 base at V and 4 bases at J; junction bases unmatched: 3. Germline CDR1 and CDR2: SQVTM and ANQGSEA. The CDR3 spells CSVEGTGDNEKLFF. CDR3 in DNA: TGCAGCGTTGAAGGGACAGGCGATAATGAAAAACTGTTTTTT.

The rearrangement uses TRBV5-1 and TRBJ1-1; D may be TRBD1 (6 bases). Trimming stripped 4 bases from V and 0 bases from J, with 7 bases between. The CDR3 consists of 13 residues. Per the germline V gene, CDR1 is SGHRS and CDR2 is YFSETQ. The DNA for the CDR3 is TGCGCCAGCAGCCGGGACATGAACACTGAAGCTTTCTTT. Translating it yields CASSRDMNTEAFF.

V gene TRBV6-5 combines with J gene TRBJ1-5; a weak D match, TRBD1 (6 bases). The CDR3 totals 16 residues. V was shortened by 0 bases and J by 4 bases, with 13 bases between the two germline ends. Germline CDR1 and CDR2: MNHEY and SVGAGI. The CDR3 spells CASSYSKVRGNQPQHF. In DNA, the CDR3 is TGTGCCAGCAGTTACTCGAAAGTGAGGGGGAATCAGCCCCAGCATTTT.

The chain uses TRBV9 and TRBJ2-1, with 11 nucleotides matching TRBD2. This CDR3 contains 16 residues. Germline loops: CDR1 SGDLS, CDR2 YYNGEE. V lost 3 bases, J lost 7 bases, and 9 bases stayed unmatched. CDR3 bases: TGTGCCAGCAGCGGGCCAGTACTAGCGGGAGTAAATGAGCAGTTCTTC. Amino acid sequence: CASSGPVLAGVNEQFF.

The chain links TRBV25-1 to TRBJ2-3; 7 bases are shared with TRBD2. Losses at the gene ends were 4 bases for V and 7 bases for J; bases not matched to a gene: 11. CDR1 and CDR2 (germline): MGHDK, SYGVNS. The CDR3 has 15 amino acids. CDR3 sequence (DNA): TGTGCCAGCAGTGTGGGGGAGGGCCTATGGAATACGCAGTATTTT. This sequence encodes CASSVGEGLWNTQYF.

This rearrangement joins TRBV30 to TRBJ1-5, with 7 bases identical to TRBD1. The V segment lost 2 bases and the J segment 4 bases; nucleotides outside the gene matches: 8. The CDR3 contains 15 residues. Germline loops: CDR1 GTSNPN, CDR2 SVGIG (reference sequence). The CDR3 reads CAWSTPTGLNQPQHF. DNA for the CDR3: TGTGCCTGGAGTACCCCGACAGGGTTGAATCAGCCCCAGCATTTT.

This clone turned up a few times. V gene TRBV28 combines with J gene TRBJ1-4, with 8 bases that match TRBD1. The CDR3 sequence is 14 residues long. CDR1 is MDHEN and CDR2 is SYDVKM in the germline V gene. The junction had 1 base not matched to a gene; V was cut back by 5 bases and J by 2 bases. The CDR3 sequence is CASSQGATNEKLFF. In DNA form, the CDR3 reads TGTGCCAGCAGTCAGGGGGCGACTAATGAAAAACTGTTTTTT.

This clone was counted between two and nine times. The rearrangement joins TRBV2 to TRBJ2-1; 9 bases are a match to TRBD2. In germline, CDR1 is SNHLY, CDR2 FYNNEI. This CDR3 is built from 14 residues. V was pared by 3 bases and J by 6 bases, with 3 bases of the junction left unmatched. CDR3 region: CASSDRTSVNEQFF. The CDR3 DNA sequence: TGTGCCAGCAGTGATAGGACTAGCGTCAATGAGCAGTTCTTC. Full variable domain (rest looked up from reference TRBV2 and TRBJ2-1): EPEVTQTPSHQVTQMGQEVILRCVPISNHLYFYWYRQILGQKVEFLVSFYNNEISEKSEIFDDQFSVERPDGSNFTLKIRSTKLEDSAMYFCASSDRTSVNEQFFGPGTRLTVL.

This clone has a handful of counts. V usage is TRBV29-1 and J usage is TRBJ2-7; D is possibly TRBD1 (6 bases). CDR1 and CDR2 (germline): SQVTM, ANQGSEA. V lost 7 bases and J lost 4, with 14 bases in between. The CDR3 contains 12 residues. Here the CDR3 DNA reads TGCAGCGCCCGACAGGCAACTTACGAGCAGTACTTC. Translating it yields CSARQATYEQYF.

This clone was seen a few times. The chain uses TRBV5-1 and TRBJ1-3, with a possible D match to TRBD1 (6 bases). Trimming took off 0 bases at V and 0 bases at J, with 10 bases between the two ends. Per germline, CDR1 SGHRS and CDR2 YFSETQ. The CDR3 extends over 16 amino acids. CDR3 DNA: TGCGCCAGCAGCTTGGGCGGACAGAGCTCTGGAAACACCATATATTTT. Translated: CASSLGGQSSGNTIYF.

The genes are TRBV7-2 and TRBJ2-3; TRBD2 aligns across 12 bases. Germline V gene lookup returns CDR1 SGHTA and CDR2 FQGNSA. Trimming at V came to 4 bases and at J to 5 bases, leaving 7 bases not matched to a gene. CDR3 length equals 16 residues. CDR3 in DNA: TGTGCCAGCAGCTACCGACTAGCGGGGGTTTTAGATACGCAGTATTTT. Residues: CASSYRLAGVLDTQYF. Supplemented by reference TRBV7-2 and TRBJ2-3, the full variable domain reads GAGVSQSPSNKVTEKGKDVELRCDPISGHTALYWYRQSLGQGLEFLIYFQGNSAPDKSGLPSDRFSAERTGGSVSTLTIQRTQQEDSAVYLCASSYRLAGVLDTQYFGPGTRLTVL.

This clone showed up just a few times. This chain uses TRBV7-9 with TRBJ2-7; TRBD1 agrees at 7 bases. Germline trimming cut 5 bases from V and 0 bases from J; bases unmatched to any gene: 7. Germline CDR1 SEHNR, CDR2 FQNEAQ (reference sequence). This CDR3 is built from 15 residues. The CDR3 is CASSPTRDSSYEQYF. CDR3 nucleotides: TGTGCCAGCAGCCCGACCCGGGACAGCTCCTACGAGCAGTACTTC.

This clone was counted only a few times. This chain joins TRBV6-1 and TRBJ2-2; D unclear. Trimming removed 3 bases from V and 5 bases from J, with 13 bases in between. Per germline, CDR1 MNHNS and CDR2 SASEGT. The CDR3 runs to 15 residues. Here the CDR3 reads CASSEGQAWTGELFF. The CDR3 nucleotides read TGTGCCAGCAGTGAGGGTCAGGCGTGGACCGGGGAGCTGTTTTTT.

This clone occurred a few times. The chain uses TRBV7-3 and TRBJ2-6; a possible D gene is TRBD2 (5 bases). Trimming left V 5 bases short and J 0 bases short, with 11 bases between. The CDR3 sequence is 16 residues long. Germline V gene data show CDR1 as SGHTA and CDR2 as FQGTGA. The CDR3 nucleotides are TGTGCCAGCAGCCCGGCGGGTAACTCTGGGGCCAACGTCCTGACTTTC. Translating gives CASSPAGNSGANVLTF.

The chain is built from TRBV5-4 and TRBJ2-1, with 11 bases identical to TRBD2. V lost 0 bases, J lost 10 bases, and 6 bases stayed unmatched. CDR3 size: 15 residues. CDR1 is SGHNT and CDR2 is YYREEE in the germline V gene (reference sequence). CDR3 nucleotides: TGTGCCAGCAGCTTGGGCTTCCTAGCGGGAGGCGAGCAGTTCTTC. Protein sequence: CASSLGFLAGGEQFF. Complete variable domain (other parts from reference TRBV5-4 and TRBJ2-1): ETGVTQSPTHLIKTRGQQVTLRCSSQSGHNTVSWYQQALGQGPQFIFQYYREEENGRGNFPPRFSGLQFPNYSSELNVNALELDDSALYLCASSLGFLAGGEQFFGPGTRLTVL.